The 30 T cell receptor beta chains below were found in one sample sequenced in a study of blood T cells in healthy people across ages. A sample-barcoded 5' primer and a J-beta primer mix were used in a second PCR of about 6 to 12 cycles. TCRdb used MiXCR to reprocess the 5' RACE reads, holding one entry per CDR3 protein. The sample shows 750,000 to 950,000 distinct CDR3 sequences, under 35% of them seen only once. A further study also used this sample, focusing on T cells of mothers and their children.

Material: blood. The receptors here all came from a woman aged 40 to 49 in good health.

There are a few counts of this clonotype. The chain recombines TRBV20-1 with TRBJ2-5; D not certain. Germline CDR1 and CDR2: DFQATT and SNEGSKA (reference sequence). This CDR3 spans 12 amino acids. V lost 3 bases, J lost 2 bases, and 7 bases lay in between. The CDR3 sequence: CSASFGQETQYF. The CDR3 nucleotides are TGCAGTGCTAGCTTCGGGCAAGAGACCCAGTACTTC.

The V gene is TRBV28, the J gene TRBJ1-2, with D hard to call. V lost 5 bases to trimming and J lost 4 bases, with 14 bases between them. This CDR3 contains 14 residues. CDR1 MDHEN and CDR2 SYDVKM come from the germline V gene. CDR3 in amino acids: CASSPAPGGYGYTF. The DNA of the CDR3 is TGTGCCAGCAGTCCGGCCCCTGGAGGCTATGGCTACACCTTC.

The chain joins TRBV7-2 to TRBJ2-5; D gene unclear. With the DNA end fitting TRBJ2-7 better, the J assignment may be wrong. The CDR3 spans 13 residues. Germline values: CDR1 SGHTA, CDR2 FQGNSA. In DNA form, the CDR3 reads TGTGCCAGCAGCAGGGTAGGGACCTACGAGCAGTACTTC. It encodes CASSRVGTYEQYF.

This clonotype was seen more than once but under ten times. The chain recombines TRBV28 with TRBJ2-3; the match to TRBD1 covers 11 bases. CDR3 length equals 17 residues. J gave up 1 base and V 3 bases, and 6 bases lay outside the gene matches. The germline gives CDR1 MDHEN, CDR2 SYDVKM. CDR3 loop: CASSFVGTGGRTDTQYF. The CDR3 bases are TGTGCCAGCAGTTTTGTCGGGACAGGGGGACGCACAGATACGCAGTATTTT.

This clonotype was observed many times. The V gene is TRBV20-1, the J gene TRBJ2-3; D assignment may be TRBD1 or TRBD2 (5 bases each). CDR1 DFQATT and CDR2 SNEGSKA come from the germline V gene (reference sequence). This CDR3 has 14 amino acids. Deletions cut 5 bases from V and 2 bases from J, with 14 bases between. Here the CDR3 reads CSAGDGDYTDTQYF. The CDR3, as DNA: TGCAGTGCTGGGGACGGAGACTACACAGATACGCAGTATTTT.

This clonotype was observed at least ten times. The rearrangement links TRBV5-1 to TRBJ2-3; 7 nucleotides align to TRBD2. The CDR3 covers 17 residues. Losses at the gene ends were 0 bases for V and 0 bases for J; bases not matched to a gene: 7. Germline values: CDR1 SGHRS, CDR2 YFSETQ. CDR3 protein: CASSLVSSGVSTDTQYF. CDR3 nucleotide sequence: TGCGCCAGCAGCTTGGTGTCCAGCGGGGTAAGCACAGATACGCAGTATTTT.

V gene TRBV7-9 combines with J gene TRBJ2-4, with a tentative D call TRBD2 (5 bases). The V and J ends lost 5 bases and 15 bases respectively, with 29 bases between them. Germline V CDR1 and CDR2: SEHNR, FQNEAQ (reference sequence). There are 16 residues in the CDR3. CDR3 DNA sequence: TGTGCCAGCAGCCCCACCCGAGTGGAGGTTAAAGAGACCCTGTACTTC. Translated: CASSPTRVEVKETLYF. Full variable domain (remainder filled in from reference TRBV7-9 and TRBJ2-4): DTGVSQNPRHKITKRGQNVTFRCDPISEHNRLYWYRQTLGQGPEFLTYFQNEAQLEKSRLLSDRFSAERPKGSFSTLEIQRTEQGDSAMYLCASSPTRVEVKETLYFGAGTRLSVL.

Comments on this clonotype: A single base separates this from a much larger clone, so it may be a read error. The chain is built from TRBV29-1 and TRBJ2-1; 7 bases are a match to TRBD1. V shed 7 bases, J shed 10 bases, and the junction held 13 bases outside the gene matches. CDR1 and CDR2 (germline): SQVTM, ANQGSEA. This CDR3 contains 13 residues. In nucleotides, the CDR3 is TGCAGCGGAACGACAGGGAGCTCCTACGAGCAGTTCTTC. Amino acids: CSGTTGSSYEQFF.

Concerning this clonotype itself: Since a much larger clone is just one base distant, this may be a read error. V is TRBV7-9 and J is TRBJ1-1; D is unresolved. The CDR3 covers 12 residues. Germline V gene lookup returns CDR1 SEHNR and CDR2 FQNEAQ (reference sequence). The CDR3 DNA sequence: TGTGCCGGCAGAGACTTGAACACTGAAGCTTTCTTT. Amino acid sequence: CAGRDLNTEAFF.

This clonotype was seen a few times. Relative to the germline gene, one junction end is altered; a read error may explain this. J is TRBJ2-5 and V is TRBV12-3 or TRBV12-4; D may be TRBD2 (7 bases). The DNA end is more similar to TRBJ2-7, so the J call may be wrong. The CDR3 loop spans 14 amino acids. CDR3 residues: CANSSGGLVNEQYF. DNA for the CDR3: TGTGCCAACAGTTCGGGGGGCCTTGTGAACGAGCAGTACTTC.

The V call is TRBV7-2, the J call TRBJ1-6, with no clear D. Trimming pared 5 bases from V and 14 bases from J, leaving 13 bases between. Germline CDR1 reads SGHTA; CDR2 reads FQGNSA. This CDR3 comprises 12 residues. The DNA of the CDR3 is TGTGCCAGCAGCACCTCCTCGATCACCCTCCACTTT. Its protein is CASSTSSITLHF.

In this sample, this clonotype turned up a few times. CDR3 nucleotide sequence: TGTGCCAGCAGGGCCCCTCGCCTGGCTTATACGCAGTATTTT. It yields the protein CASRAPRLAYTQYF. The chain recombines TRBV28 with TRBJ2-3; D not resolved. Germline V gene sequence: CDR1 MDHEN, CDR2 SYDVKM. CDR3 length: 14 residues. V was pared by 6 bases and J by 7 bases, with 17 bases between.

This clonotype was counted a few times. This rearrangement joins TRBV5-1 to TRBJ1-1; no firm D call. This CDR3 spans 17 amino acids. From germline, CDR1 is SGHRS and CDR2 YFSETQ. V lost 2 bases, J lost 4 bases, and 21 bases lay in between. Written as DNA, the CDR3 is TGCGCCAGCAGCTTAAGGCAGGACCAGCGAAGGGTCACTGAAGCTTTCTTT. Amino acid sequence: CASSLRQDQRRVTEAFF.

This clonotype came up a few times. The chain uses TRBV24-1 and TRBJ1-2; D gene uncertain. Trimming took 3 bases from V and 1 from J, leaving 14 bases between them. Germline assignment: CDR1 KGHDR and CDR2 SFDVKD. The CDR3 length is 16 residues. This chain's CDR3 is CATSDKGEVDNYGYTF. The CDR3, as DNA: TGTGCCACCAGTGATAAAGGTGAGGTCGATAACTATGGCTACACCTTC.

This clonotype was detected many times. The chain uses TRBV5-1 and TRBJ2-6; 9 positions match TRBD1. The CDR3 loop spans 17 amino acids. CDR1 is SGHRS and CDR2 is YFSETQ in the germline V gene. The V segment lost 0 bases and the J segment 3 bases; nucleotides outside the gene matches: 4. CDR3 in amino acids: CASSLDRGLIGANVLTF. The DNA of the CDR3 is TGCGCCAGCAGCTTGGACAGGGGGCTTATTGGGGCCAACGTCCTGACTTTC.

This clonotype was found a few times. The chain uses TRBV2 and TRBJ2-3; TRBD1 matches at 10 bases. The germline V gene has CDR1 SNHLY and CDR2 FYNNEI. J gave up 2 bases and V 8 bases, and 4 bases lay outside the gene matches. This CDR3 contains 14 residues. The CDR3 bases are TGTGCCAGCCGGACAGGGGGAGTCACAGATACGCAGTATTTT. It specifies CASRTGGVTDTQYF.

This clonotype was counted at least ten times. This chain connects TRBV7-2 to TRBJ2-1; D may be TRBD1 or TRBD2 (6 bases each). V was shortened by 5 bases and J by 4 bases, with 12 bases between the two germline ends. This CDR3 comprises 14 residues. The germline V gene has CDR1 SGHTA and CDR2 FQGNSA. The CDR3 DNA is TGTGCCAGCAGCGGGGGGCTGGGGTACAATGAGCAGTTCTTC. This codes for CASSGGLGYNEQFF.

Remarks on this clonotype: A read error may explain this, as a much larger clone is one base away. The rearrangement uses TRBV6-2 or TRBV6-3 and TRBJ1-1; unclear D gene. Germline CDR1 is MNHEY and CDR2 is SVGEGT. The CDR3 has 16 residues. This CDR3 reads CTSSYSIFRTNTEAFF. CDR3 coding DNA: TGTACCAGCAGTTACTCGATATTCCGGACGAACACTGAAGCTTTCTTT.

This chain links TRBV10-3 with TRBJ2-5; 14 bases match TRBD2. Trimming cost V 5 bases and J 11 bases; bases outside gene matches: 13. CDR3 length: 16 amino acids. Germline CDR1 reads ENHRY; CDR2 reads SYGVKD. CDR3 DNA: TGTGCCATCAGTATTACCGGGACTAGCGGGGGATATGAGCAGTACTTC. It is translated as CAISITGTSGGYEQYF.

The V and J genes are TRBV7-2 and TRBJ1-2, with 11 positions matching TRBD1. Losses at the gene ends were 5 bases for V and 0 bases for J; bases not matched to a gene: 11. CDR1 is SGHTA, CDR2 FQGNSA, per germline. This CDR3 has 18 residues. This CDR3 reads CASSKARTGGGPNYGYTF. CDR3 nucleotides: TGTGCCAGCAGCAAAGCCAGGACAGGGGGCGGCCCTAACTATGGCTACACCTTC.

The genes are TRBV9 and TRBJ2-7; 9 bases line up with TRBD1. Germline V CDR1 and CDR2: SGDLS, YYNGEE. The CDR3 runs 16 residues. The V and J ends lost 4 bases and 3 bases, in that order; junction bases with no gene match: 11. The chain's CDR3 is CASSPGTGWVYYEQYF. In DNA form, the CDR3 reads TGTGCCAGCAGCCCCGGGACAGGGTGGGTTTACTACGAGCAGTACTTC.

This clonotype was seen many times. The rearrangement uses TRBV18 and TRBJ1-2, with a possible D match to TRBD1 (5 bases). Trimming removed 8 bases from V and 0 bases from J, with 10 bases in between. The CDR3 consists of 13 residues. Germline V CDR1 and CDR2: KGHSH, LQKENI. The CDR3 loop reads CASSPTANYGYTF. In DNA, the CDR3 is TGTGCCAGCAGCCCGACAGCTAACTATGGCTACACCTTC.

This clonotype was recorded many times. The chain is built from TRBV20-1 and TRBJ2-1; D is possibly TRBD1 or TRBD2 (7 bases each). Germline CDR1 and CDR2: DFQATT and SNEGSKA (reference sequence). Trimming took off 1 base at V and 7 bases at J, with 20 bases between the two ends. This CDR3 contains 16 residues. CDR3 sequence (DNA): TGCAGTGCTAGAGGGCCAGGGGGGGGCCGAAGGAATGAGCAGTTCTTC. The encoded protein is CSARGPGGGRRNEQFF.

In this sample, this clonotype turned up a few times. The V call is TRBV12-3 or TRBV12-4, the J call TRBJ1-2; unclear D gene. Trimming pared 3 bases from V and 8 bases from J, leaving 7 bases between. This CDR3 has 11 amino acids. The CDR3 DNA reads as TGTGCCAGCAGTTTCGATGGGGGCTACACCTTC. Its translation is CASSFDGGYTF.

This clonotype was picked up many times. The rearrangement joins TRBV12-3 or TRBV12-4 to TRBJ2-7, with D hard to call. V lost 6 bases to trimming and J lost 0 bases, with 6 bases between them. The length of the CDR3 is 12 residues. The CDR3 DNA sequence: TGTGCCAGCAGCCGGGCCTCCTACGAGCAGTACTTC. As protein: CASSRASYEQYF.

This clonotype was seen only a few times. This may be a read error, as it is one base from a much larger clone. The V call is TRBV29-1, the J call TRBJ2-5, with a possible D match to TRBD2 (5 bases). CDR1 SQVTM and CDR2 ANQGSEA come from the germline V gene. The CDR3 totals 15 residues. Trimming took off 0 bases at V and 11 bases at J, with 22 bases between the two ends. The CDR3 nucleotides are TGCAGCGTTGAAGATATGCGGGTAGGCCCCAATGAGCAGTACTTC. Translating it yields CSVEDMRVGPNEQYF.

The chain couples TRBV5-6 to TRBJ2-7, with D perhaps TRBD1 (6 bases). Germline V gene data show CDR1 as SGHDT and CDR2 as YYEEEE. The CDR3 has 14 amino acids. V shed 1 base and J shed 6 bases, with 14 bases lying between them. CDR3 amino acids: CASSLRQAYGEQYF. The CDR3 nucleotides are TGTGCCAGCAGCTTGAGACAGGCGTACGGCGAGCAGTACTTC.

The chain is built from TRBV7-2 and TRBJ2-7; maybe TRBD2 (6 bases). V lost 2 bases to trimming and J lost 0 bases, with 14 bases between them. Germline loops: CDR1 SGHTA, CDR2 FQGNSA. The CDR3 length is 16 residues. CDR3 DNA: TGTGCCAGCAGCTTATTAGGCCGGGGGTTCTCCTACGAGCAGTACTTC. It specifies CASSLLGRGFSYEQYF.

This clonotype appeared a few times. This chain uses TRBV7-3 with TRBJ2-1; D possibly corresponds to TRBD2 (5 bases). Germline CDR1 and CDR2: SGHTA and FQGTGA. The V end lost 1 base, the J end lost 1 base, and 8 bases lay between the germline ends. The CDR3 has 15 amino acids. This CDR3 reads CASSLISGSYNEQFF. In nucleotides, the CDR3 is TGTGCCAGCAGCTTAATCTCGGGATCCTACAATGAGCAGTTCTTC.

In regard to this clonotype: A read error may produce the germline difference seen at one junction end. The CDR3 DNA is TGTGCCAGCAGTTTCAAGGGCAGGGGGTATCAGGTCTTC. This gives the protein CASSFKGRGYQVF. The chain carries TRBV12-3 or TRBV12-4 and TRBJ2-1; 7 bases match TRBD1. The CDR3 contains 13 residues.